Below, 32 T cell receptor beta chains from the same sample are listed, as sequenced in a study of graft-versus-host responses after intestinal transplantation. These TCRs are of unknown antigen specificity. Assay used: immunoSEQ multiplex PCR; TCRdb lists only in-frame clones, some missing. The table records roughly 89,000 clones, about nine tenths of them present only once. The material was unstimulated CD4+ T cells sorted from spleen or lymph node cells, obtained before intestinal transplant. These TCRs come from a human donor who received an intestinal transplant.

The genes are TRBV18 and TRBJ1-2; no clear D gene. The CDR3 sequence is 13 residues long. The V gene's germline CDR1 is KGHSH and CDR2 LQKENI. V lost 2 bases, J lost 3 bases, and 7 bases lay in between. The CDR3 reads CASSPAAYYGYTF. In DNA form, the CDR3 reads TGTGCCAGCTCACCAGCGGCTTACTATGGCTACACCTTC.

The J gene is TRBJ1-1, the V gene TRBV19; D is uncertain. This CDR3 contains 15 residues. V lost 4 bases, J lost 5 bases, and 17 bases lay in between. Looked up from germline, CDR1 is LNHDA and CDR2 is SQIVND (reference sequence). CDR3 region: CASSRIEVARTEAFF. The CDR3 nucleotides read TGTGCCAGTAGTAGGATTGAGGTCGCCCGTACTGAAGCTTTCTTT.

V is TRBV28 and J is TRBJ1-4, with a tentative D call TRBD1 (5 bases). This CDR3 is built from 15 residues. Trimming took off 7 bases at V and 7 bases at J, with 19 bases between the two ends. CDR1 is MDHEN and CDR2 is SYDVKM in the germline V gene. CDR3: CASTPAGQGSEKLFF. The CDR3 DNA reads as TGTGCCAGCACCCCCGCAGGGCAGGGTAGTGAAAAACTGTTTTTT.

The chain links TRBV19 to TRBJ2-3, with 8 bases matching TRBD1. Germline V gene data show CDR1 as LNHDA and CDR2 as SQIVND (reference sequence). The CDR3 contains 14 residues. J lost 3 bases, V lost 7 bases, and 6 bases had no gene match. This CDR3 is CASTSGGGTDTQYF. CDR3 in DNA: TGTGCCAGTACCTCAGGGGGCGGAACAGATACGCAGTATTTT.

The CDR3: CASSLRETNEKLFF. CDR3 bases: TGCGCCAGCAGCTTAAGGGAGACTAATGAAAAACTGTTTTTT. The V call is TRBV5-1, the J call TRBJ1-4, with D uncertain. The germline V gene has CDR1 SGHRS and CDR2 YFSETQ. Trimming stripped 2 bases from V and 2 bases from J, with 7 bases between. This CDR3 spans 14 amino acids.

The chain carries TRBV4-3 and TRBJ2-5; D gene ambiguous. CDR1 is LGHNA and CDR2 is YSLEER in the germline V gene. This CDR3 contains 15 residues. V was shortened by 1 base and J by 4 bases, with 13 bases between the two germline ends. This CDR3 is CASSQGQAFRETQYF. In DNA form, the CDR3 reads TGCGCCAGCAGCCAAGGGCAGGCGTTCAGAGAGACCCAGTACTTC.

V is TRBV5-1 and J is TRBJ1-1, with D unclear. Per germline, CDR1 SGHRS and CDR2 YFSETQ. Trimming pared 5 bases from V and 0 bases from J, leaving 8 bases between. The CDR3 sequence is 13 residues long. The CDR3 region is CASRLDLNTEAFF. CDR3 coding DNA: TGCGCCAGCAGATTAGATCTGAACACTGAAGCTTTCTTT.

J is TRBJ1-1 and V is TRBV29-1; no reliable D call. CDR1 SQVTM and CDR2 ANQGSEA come from the germline V gene. With 4 bases removed from V and 0 bases from J, the gap between germline ends came to 15 bases. The length of the CDR3 is 15 residues. CDR3 nucleotides: TGCAGCGTTGTCGCGAGACGGGGAGTGAACACTGAAGCTTTCTTT. This encodes CSVVARRGVNTEAFF.

The gene calls are TRBV18 and TRBJ2-7, with 9 bases identical to TRBD1. This CDR3 region has 15 residues. Trimming cost V 3 bases and J 0 bases; bases outside gene matches: 3. Per the germline V gene, CDR1 is KGHSH and CDR2 is LQKENI. In DNA form, the CDR3 reads TGTGCCAGCTCACCGGGACAGGGATACTCCTACGAGCAGTACTTC. As protein: CASSPGQGYSYEQYF.

The chain carries TRBV5-1 and TRBJ2-3; 10 nucleotides line up with TRBD2. The germline CDR1 and CDR2 sequences are SGHRS and YFSETQ. V dropped 4 bases and J dropped 3; count of bases not matched to a gene: 5. The CDR3 is 15 amino acids. The CDR3 region has the DNA TGCGCCAGCAGCCAACTAGCGGGGTCTACAGATACGCAGTATTTT. This translates into CASSQLAGSTDTQYF. Together with reference TRBV5-1 and TRBJ2-3, the CDR3 gives the full variable domain: KAGVTQTPRYLIKTRGQQVTLSCSPISGHRSVSWYQQTPGQGLQFLFEYFSETQRNKGNFPGRFSGRQFSNSRSEMNVSTLELGDSALYLCASSQLAGSTDTQYFGPGTRLTVL.

The chain is built from TRBV19 and TRBJ1-2; D possibly corresponds to TRBD1 (5 bases). The CDR3 spans 14 residues. CDR1 is LNHDA, CDR2 SQIVND, per germline (reference sequence). V was trimmed by 3 bases and J by 3 bases, leaving 11 bases between them. The CDR3 protein is CASSIPEGDYGYTF. The CDR3 DNA reads TGTGCCAGTAGTATTCCTGAAGGGGACTATGGCTACACCTTC.

In nucleotides, the CDR3 is TGTGCCAGCAGTTGGGCCCTCGGGACACCAGACTATGGCTACACCTTC. This gives the protein CASSWALGTPDYGYTF. The chain couples TRBV5-8 to TRBJ1-2; a weak D match, TRBD1 (6 bases). Trimming shortened V by 5 bases and J by 3 bases, and 20 bases separated the two germline ends. Germline loops: CDR1 SGHTS, CDR2 YDEGEE. The CDR3 runs 16 residues.

The CDR3: CASSPGRDRVWHEQYF. The CDR3 DNA follows: TGTGCCAGCAGCCCAGGCCGGGACAGGGTTTGGCACGAGCAGTACTTC. V and J are TRBV7-2 and TRBJ2-7; 9 positions agree with TRBD1. The V gene's germline CDR1 is SGHTA and CDR2 FQGNSA. With 5 bases clipped from V and 5 bases from J, the junction kept 13 bases outside the gene matches. The CDR3 sequence is 16 residues long.

The chain has TRBV7-9 and TRBJ1-4, with a weak D call TRBD1 (6 bases). The germline CDR1 and CDR2 sequences are SEHNR and FQNEAQ (reference sequence). V shed 1 base and J shed 6 bases, with 15 bases lying between them. The CDR3 is 16 residues long. CDR3 DNA: TGTGCCAGCAGCTTAGATTCGGGCAGGGGTGATGAAAAACTGTTTTTT. It encodes CASSLDSGRGDEKLFF.

The count of this clone is one. This sequence joins TRBV6-5 and TRBJ2-7; 8 nucleotides agree with TRBD2. Germline assignment: CDR1 MNHEY and CDR2 SVGAGI. The CDR3 is 14 amino acids. V lost 5 bases and J lost 6; bases outside the gene matches: 9. The CDR3 nucleotides are TGTGCCAGCAGTGCCCCGGGGGGGCCCCGCGAGCAGTACTTC. Protein product: CASSAPGGPREQYF.

The chain couples TRBV9 to TRBJ2-3; 10 positions match TRBD2. The V segment lost 3 bases and the J segment 2 bases; nucleotides outside the gene matches: 6. This CDR3 has 16 amino acids. CDR1 and CDR2 (germline): SGDLS, YYNGEE. CDR3 region: CASSETSGPLTDTQYF. CDR3 in DNA: TGTGCCAGCAGCGAGACTAGCGGGCCGCTCACAGATACGCAGTATTTT.

For this clone: Because the CDR3 is missing its conserved closing phenylalanine or tryptophan, this is likely a read error. This chain connects TRBV25-1 to TRBJ2-7; 9 bases are a match to TRBD1. Trimming removed 6 bases from V and 1 base from J; junction bases left unmatched: 7. The germline V gene has CDR1 MGHDK and CDR2 SYGVNS. The CDR3 extends over 15 amino acids. CDR3 region: CASSSWGTGSYEQYL. In nucleotides, the CDR3 is TGTGCCAGCAGCTCGTGGGGGACAGGGTCCTACGAGCAGTACCTC.

The rearrangement joins TRBV5-1 to TRBJ2-7; 8 bases are shared with TRBD2. CDR1 and CDR2 (germline): SGHRS, YFSETQ. The V segment lost 1 base and the J segment 2 bases; nucleotides outside the gene matches: 17. The CDR3 is made up of 19 amino acids. In DNA, the CDR3 is TGCGCCAGCAGCTTGTTGCTAGGTTCGACGGGGGGGACCACCTACGAGCAGTACTTC. Protein sequence: CASSLLLGSTGGTTYEQYF.

Only one count was recorded for this clone. This chain joins TRBV7-2 and TRBJ2-3; D is unresolved. Trimming took off 3 bases at V and 0 bases at J, with 7 bases between the two ends. The germline CDR1 and CDR2 sequences are SGHTA and FQGNSA. The CDR3 length is 14 residues. The CDR3 is CASSLRLSTDTQYF. The CDR3 nucleotides read TGTGCCAGCAGCTTGAGACTCAGCACAGATACGCAGTATTTT. Variable domain in full (rest from reference TRBV7-2 and TRBJ2-3): GAGVSQSPSNKVTEKGKDVELRCDPISGHTALYWYRQSLGQGLEFLIYFQGNSAPDKSGLPSDRFSAERTGGSVSTLTIQRTQQEDSAVYLCASSLRLSTDTQYFGPGTRLTVL.

The chain is built from TRBV29-1 and TRBJ2-5, with 7 bases lining up with TRBD1. The CDR3 is 12 amino acids. The J segment lost 3 bases and the V segment lost 7 bases, leaving 5 bases of the junction unmatched. The V gene's germline CDR1 is SQVTM and CDR2 ANQGSEA. CDR3 nucleotide sequence: TGCAGCGGCCTAACAGGGGAAGAGACCCAGTACTTC. It translates to CSGLTGEETQYF. Filled out from reference TRBV29-1 and TRBJ2-5, the complete variable domain reads SAVISQKPSRDICQRGTSLTIQCQVDSQVTMMFWYRQQPGQSLTLIATANQGSEATYESGFVIDKFPISRPNLTFSTLTVSNMSPEDSSIYLCSGLTGEETQYFGPGTRLLVL.

The V call is TRBV19, the J call TRBJ2-5, with a weak D call TRBD1 (8 bases). V lost 5 bases and J 4 bases, leaving 29 bases between the germline ends. CDR3 length equals 19 residues. The germline V gene has CDR1 LNHDA and CDR2 SQIVND (reference sequence). In DNA, the CDR3 is TGTGCCAGTAGTTACAAAGGTTGGCAGGGGGCAGGCGGGAGAGAGACCCAGTACTTC. It specifies CASSYKGWQGAGGRETQYF.

The chain joins TRBV19 to TRBJ1-2; no definite D call. Germline V gene sequence: CDR1 LNHDA, CDR2 SQIVND (reference sequence). Trimming left V 3 bases short and J 2 bases short, with 13 bases between. This CDR3 spans 15 amino acids. This CDR3 reads CASSMNSGGNYGYTF. The CDR3, as DNA: TGTGCCAGTAGTATGAATTCTGGAGGGAACTATGGCTACACCTTC.

The CDR3, as DNA: TGTGCCAGTAGTATTATCTTCCGGGACAGGGGGACCTACGAGCAGTACTTC. Translation: CASSIIFRDRGTYEQYF. The chain has TRBV19 and TRBJ2-7, with 11 bases aligning to TRBD1. V gave up 3 bases and J gave up 2 bases; unmatched junction bases: 9. The CDR3 sequence is 17 residues long. CDR1 is LNHDA, CDR2 SQIVND, per germline (reference sequence). Full variable domain (missing parts from reference TRBV19 and TRBJ2-7): DGGITQSPKYLFRKEGQNVTLSCEQNLNHDAMYWYRQDPGQGLRLIYYSQIVNDFQKGDIAEGYSVSREKKESFPLTVTSAQKNPTAFYLCASSIIFRDRGTYEQYFGPGTRLTVT.

This clone was seen only once. The chain links TRBV21-1 to TRBJ2-1; TRBD1, the D gene given by the table, was not confirmed from the DNA. TRBV21-1 is a pseudogene segment. This CDR3 contains 14 residues. CDR3 nucleotide sequence: TGTGCCAGCAGCTTGCGGACAGGGGGCAATGAGCAGTTCTTC. It yields the protein CASSLRTGGNEQFF.

This chain joins TRBV9 and TRBJ2-2; D gene ambiguous. Germline CDR1 SGDLS, CDR2 YYNGEE. This CDR3 is built from 14 residues. The V end lost 5 bases, the J end lost 2 bases, and 10 bases lay between the germline ends. Here the CDR3 DNA reads TGTGCCAGCAGAATCGACTTAAACACCGGGGAGCTGTTTTTT. Translating it yields CASRIDLNTGELFF.

V usage is TRBV7-9 and J usage is TRBJ1-2; 7 bases agree with TRBD1. The V gene's germline CDR1 is SEHNR and CDR2 FQNEAQ (reference sequence). J lost 2 bases, V lost 2 bases, and 2 bases had no gene match. This CDR3 contains 14 residues. The CDR3 loop reads CASSLRDSNYGYTF. CDR3 DNA: TGTGCCAGCAGCTTAAGGGACAGCAACTATGGCTACACCTTC.

V and J are TRBV30 and TRBJ1-2; TRBD1 aligns across 7 bases. Germline lookup yields CDR1 GTSNPN and CDR2 SVGIG (reference sequence). The CDR3 extends over 16 amino acids. V lost 3 bases, J lost 2 bases, and 12 bases stayed unmatched. The CDR3 here is CAWRPFRQGGNYGYTF. CDR3 DNA sequence: TGTGCCTGGAGACCCTTCAGACAGGGCGGCAACTATGGCTACACCTTC.

The chain has TRBV27 and TRBJ1-6; D call uncertain. The V gene's germline CDR1 is MNHEY and CDR2 SMNVEV (reference sequence). CDR3 length: 13 amino acids. Trimming stripped 0 bases from V and 9 bases from J, with 6 bases between. CDR3 DNA sequence: TGTGCCAGCAGTTTATCCAAGAGTTCACCCCTCCACTTT. Its translation is CASSLSKSSPLHF.

The V and J genes are TRBV5-1 and TRBJ1-2; D uncertain. The CDR3 sequence is 13 residues long. Germline V gene lookup returns CDR1 SGHRS and CDR2 YFSETQ. The V and J ends lost 2 bases and 0 bases respectively, with 5 bases between them. The CDR3 reads CASSLTANYGYTF. CDR3 in DNA: TGCGCCAGCAGCTTAACAGCTAACTATGGCTACACCTTC.

The CDR3 sequence is CAISESAGGHSEQFF. CDR3 DNA: TGTGCCATCAGTGAGTCAGCGGGGGGGCACAGTGAGCAGTTCTTC. The rearrangement joins TRBV10-3 to TRBJ2-1; 10 bases map to TRBD2. Germline CDR1 and CDR2: ENHRY and SYGVKD. V lost 0 bases and J lost 9; bases outside the gene matches: 5. CDR3 length: 15 residues.

The chain combines TRBV18 with TRBJ2-1; D is undetermined. Deletions cut 2 bases from V and 10 bases from J, with 6 bases between. Per the germline V gene, CDR1 is KGHSH and CDR2 is LQKENI. This CDR3 comprises 11 residues. The CDR3 DNA sequence: TGTGCCAGCTCACCAACCCAGGAGCAGTTCTTC. Translated: CASSPTQEQFF.

This clone was recorded a few times. The rearrangement uses TRBV7-2 and TRBJ1-1; 7 bases are shared with TRBD1. CDR3 length: 15 residues. With V trimmed by 3 bases and J by 7 bases, 11 bases remained unmatched. CDR1 SGHTA and CDR2 FQGNSA come from the germline V gene. The CDR3 bases are TGTGCCAGCAGCTTCCCGATCGACAGGGTAGGTGAAGCTTTCTTT. The encoded protein is CASSFPIDRVGEAFF.